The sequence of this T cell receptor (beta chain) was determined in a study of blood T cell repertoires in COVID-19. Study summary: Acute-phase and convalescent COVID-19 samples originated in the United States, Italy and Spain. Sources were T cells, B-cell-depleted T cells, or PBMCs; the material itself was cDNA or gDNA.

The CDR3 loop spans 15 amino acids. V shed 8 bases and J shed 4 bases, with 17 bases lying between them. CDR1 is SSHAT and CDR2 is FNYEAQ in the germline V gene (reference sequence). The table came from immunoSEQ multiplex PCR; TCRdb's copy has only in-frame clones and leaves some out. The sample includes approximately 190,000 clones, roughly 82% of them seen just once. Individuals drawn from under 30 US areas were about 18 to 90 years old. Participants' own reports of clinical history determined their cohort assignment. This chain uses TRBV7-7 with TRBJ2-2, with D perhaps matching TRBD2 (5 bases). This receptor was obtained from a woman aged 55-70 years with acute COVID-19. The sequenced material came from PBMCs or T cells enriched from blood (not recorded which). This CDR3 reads CASSSIDRGTGELFF. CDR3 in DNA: TGTGCCAGCTCCTCAATCGACCGGGGCACCGGGGAGCTGTTTTTT.